This T cell receptor beta chain was observed in a study of tumor-infiltrating lymphocytes in primary liver carcinoma. Study-wide background: Tumors, staged T1-T3 N0M0, spanned about 4 to 10 cm. Notes on the study in general: Less overlap was seen in tumor-adjacent and tumor-blood pairs than in tumor region pairs.

The CDR3 length is 13 residues. Trimming stripped 6 bases from V and 0 bases from J, with 8 bases between. Per germline, CDR1 SGHAT and CDR2 FQNNGV. About this clonotype itself: The antigen is undetermined.

Total RNA amounting to 500 ng was the source from which TCR beta cDNA was made with a constant-region primer. ARM-PCR was slightly modified, and three nested multiplex PCR rounds with it gave rise to the TCR beta libraries. Amplification in the first two PCR rounds was performed using TRBV1-TRBV30 forward primers and a C-beta reverse primer for around 11 cycles each. TCRdb re-analysed the multiplex PCR reads in MiXCR, keeping a single row per CDR3 protein. The sample holds 300,000 to 350,000 distinct CDR3 sequences, around three fifths seen once. Germline DNA was extracted too, while blood RNA derived from unsorted whole blood. Surgery was preceded by the collection of four milliliters of peripheral blood.

This clonotype originated in a middle-aged man with primary liver carcinoma and hepatitis B virus infection. The material sequenced was peripheral blood. J is TRBJ1-1 and V is TRBV11-2; D may be TRBD1 (5 bases). This CDR3 reads CASRQAMNTEAFF. CDR3 DNA: TGTGCCAGCAGACAGGCAATGAACACTGAAGCTTTCTTT.